The rows below give T cell receptor beta chains drawn from one sample of a study of blood T cell repertoires in COVID-19. Profiled with immunoSEQ multiplex PCR; TCRdb holds only in-frame clones, not every one. Of around 95,000 clones in the sample, more than 75% were seen once. The sequencing sample was made of peripheral blood. Receptor source: a man aged 25 to 40 in a cohort sampled during active COVID-19. Both conserved end residues are part of each CDR3. The order of the fields is V gene, J gene, D gene, clone size, CDR3 protein. A D gene is named only where the DNA matches it firmly. For some rows the clone size is stated as once, few or many, or as a class when expanded; others skip it.

v_gene: TRBV5-1; j_gene: TRBJ1-2; d_gene: TRBD1; abundance: few; CDR3aa: CASSLGSTGPFYGYTF
v_gene: TRBV20-1; j_gene: TRBJ1-3; d_gene: -; abundance: -; CDR3aa: CSASLSRGNTIYF
v_gene: TRBV5-1; j_gene: TRBJ1-4; d_gene: -; abundance: -; CDR3aa: CASSLGGLGEKLFF
v_gene: TRBV6-5; j_gene: TRBJ2-7; d_gene: -; abundance: -; CDR3aa: CASSPRQAFFYEQYF
v_gene: TRBV15; j_gene: TRBJ1-2; d_gene: -; abundance: -; CDR3aa: CATSRDPEGREYTF
v_gene: TRBV19; j_gene: TRBJ2-7; d_gene: TRBD1; abundance: -; CDR3aa: CASSLPQGYEQYF
v_gene: TRBV7-9; j_gene: TRBJ1-6; d_gene: -; abundance: -; CDR3aa: CASSLNSPLHF
v_gene: TRBV28; j_gene: TRBJ2-7; d_gene: -; abundance: -; CDR3aa: CASHYGGGASYEQYF
v_gene: TRBV4-1; j_gene: TRBJ1-6; d_gene: TRBD1; abundance: -; CDR3aa: CASSQDLGQGGSPLHF
v_gene: TRBV18; j_gene: TRBJ2-1; d_gene: TRBD2; abundance: -; CDR3aa: CASSPPGTSVHEQFF
v_gene: TRBV5-1; j_gene: TRBJ2-7; d_gene: -; abundance: -; CDR3aa: CASSLGSGAPYQYF
v_gene: TRBV7-9; j_gene: TRBJ2-3; d_gene: -; abundance: -; CDR3aa: CASSQSGASTDTQYF
v_gene: TRBV12-5; j_gene: TRBJ2-3; d_gene: -; abundance: few; CDR3aa: CASGLARTGPDTQYF
v_gene: TRBV3-1/TRBV3-2; j_gene: TRBJ1-2; d_gene: TRBD1; abundance: -; CDR3aa: CASSPGQGLKGYTF
v_gene: TRBV28; j_gene: TRBJ2-3; d_gene: -; abundance: -; CDR3aa: CASHSRGTDTQYF
v_gene: TRBV19; j_gene: TRBJ1-5; d_gene: -; abundance: once; CDR3aa: CASSPFRASNQPQHF
v_gene: TRBV30; j_gene: TRBJ1-1; d_gene: TRBD1; abundance: few; CDR3aa: CAWRTQGGTEAFF
v_gene: TRBV9; j_gene: TRBJ2-2; d_gene: -; abundance: -; CDR3aa: CASNEQGTLNTGELFF
v_gene: TRBV3-1/TRBV3-2; j_gene: TRBJ1-1; d_gene: -; abundance: -; CDR3aa: CASSQETGGNTEAFF
v_gene: TRBV2; j_gene: TRBJ1-1; d_gene: -; abundance: -; CDR3aa: CASRLQANTEAFF
v_gene: TRBV2; j_gene: TRBJ2-7; d_gene: -; abundance: -; CDR3aa: CARRREVANEQYF
v_gene: TRBV6-5; j_gene: TRBJ2-7; d_gene: -; abundance: -; CDR3aa: CASSPRGALPYEQYF
v_gene: TRBV5-6; j_gene: TRBJ2-3; d_gene: -; abundance: -; CDR3aa: CASSLGYGGLTQYF
v_gene: TRBV3-1/TRBV3-2; j_gene: TRBJ1-1; d_gene: -; abundance: -; CDR3aa: CASSRVRGGTEAFF
v_gene: TRBV20-1; j_gene: TRBJ2-1; d_gene: TRBD1; abundance: -; CDR3aa: CSASRSGQEINEQFF
v_gene: TRBV5-4; j_gene: TRBJ2-7; d_gene: TRBD1; abundance: few; CDR3aa: CASSAGTVSYEQYF
v_gene: TRBV5-6; j_gene: TRBJ1-1; d_gene: TRBD1; abundance: -; CDR3aa: CASSFLDRGNTEAFF
v_gene: TRBV11-1; j_gene: TRBJ2-7; d_gene: -; abundance: -; CDR3aa: CASSLEIRGYEQYF
v_gene: TRBV5-6; j_gene: TRBJ1-2; d_gene: -; abundance: once; CDR3aa: CASSLEQGWGYGYTF
v_gene: TRBV29-1; j_gene: TRBJ2-7; d_gene: TRBD2; abundance: -; CDR3aa: CSATRKSHIAGGLYEQYF
v_gene: TRBV7-9; j_gene: TRBJ1-1; d_gene: -; abundance: -; CDR3aa: CASSSRGNTEAFF
v_gene: TRBV5-1; j_gene: TRBJ1-3; d_gene: -; abundance: -; CDR3aa: CASSLGQGNTIYF
v_gene: TRBV5-1; j_gene: TRBJ1-5; d_gene: TRBD1; abundance: -; CDR3aa: CASSPTTGEGQPQHF
v_gene: TRBV19; j_gene: TRBJ1-1; d_gene: -; abundance: -; CDR3aa: CASSSWRQNTEAFF
v_gene: TRBV5-1; j_gene: TRBJ2-2; d_gene: -; abundance: -; CDR3aa: CASSLNPGMTGELFF
v_gene: TRBV5-1; j_gene: TRBJ1-1; d_gene: -; abundance: once; CDR3aa: CASSLVPDMNTEAFF
v_gene: TRBV29-1; j_gene: TRBJ1-2; d_gene: TRBD1; abundance: -; CDR3aa: CSVVDRGLGYGYTF
v_gene: TRBV6-6; j_gene: TRBJ2-7; d_gene: TRBD1; abundance: -; CDR3aa: CASSLQGAYEQYF
v_gene: TRBV5-4; j_gene: TRBJ1-6; d_gene: TRBD1; abundance: few; CDR3aa: CASSLSGTANSPLHF
v_gene: TRBV10-3; j_gene: TRBJ2-1; d_gene: TRBD2; abundance: few; CDR3aa: CATGTSLFYNEQFF
v_gene: TRBV2; j_gene: TRBJ2-3; d_gene: -; abundance: -; CDR3aa: CASNHGGLGYTDTQYF
v_gene: TRBV24-1; j_gene: TRBJ1-4; d_gene: -; abundance: -; CDR3aa: CATSPGSGRGNEKLFF